A selection of T cell receptor beta chains follows, all from one sample in a study of blood T cell repertoires in COVID-19. TCRdb's copy holds only in-frame clones and misses some; the assay was immunoSEQ multiplex PCR. The sample gives about 160,000 clones, 80% to 90% of which show up once; around 7.6% is in the top ten. Sequencing was performed on peripheral blood. The receptor source for this set is a man aged 40-55 years who had recovered from COVID-19. Both conserved end residues are part of each CDR3. D genes are given only for firm matches. The size entry is marked missing in some rows and otherwise reads once, few, many or a size class.

clone_size	d_call	v_call	j_call	cdr3_aa	cdr3_nt
many	TRBD1	TRBV4-1	TRBJ1-2	CASSQATGVDGYTF	TGCGCCAGCAGCCAAGCCACAGGGGTAGATGGCTACACCTTC
NA	NA	TRBV30	TRBJ1-2	CAWSPGYGYTF	TGTGCCTGGAGTCCAGGCTATGGCTACACCTTC
NA	NA	TRBV5-4	TRBJ2-2	CASSLAMNTGELFF	TGTGCCAGCAGCTTAGCAATGAACACCGGGGAGCTGTTTTTT
NA	NA	TRBV6-5	TRBJ2-2	CASSRGLALNGELFF	TGTGCCAGCAGTCGTGGGCTAGCTCTGAACGGGGAGCTGTTTTTT
NA	TRBD1	TRBV7-9	TRBJ1-5	CASSRTGDNQPQHF	TGTGCCAGCAGCCGGACAGGGGATAATCAGCCCCAGCATTTT
NA	TRBD1	TRBV4-3	TRBJ2-6	CASSHSDRAAGANVLTF	TGCGCCAGCAGCCATTCGGACAGGGCGGCTGGGGCCAACGTCCTGACTTTC
once	NA	TRBV27	TRBJ2-6	CASRTTSSGANVLTF	TGTGCCAGCAGGACTACCAGCTCTGGGGCCAACGTCCTGACTTTC
NA	TRBD2	TRBV29-1	TRBJ2-1	CSCRAGVLAGGTGEQFF	TGCAGCTGCAGGGCGGGGGTTTTAGCGGGAGGAACGGGAGAGCAGTTCTTC
NA	NA	TRBV5-6	TRBJ1-5	CASSSKVRGNQPQHF	TGTGCCAGCAGCTCCAAGGTGAGGGGCAATCAGCCCCAGCATTTT
NA	TRBD1	TRBV28	TRBJ2-2	CASRPWTGPYTGELFF	TGTGCCAGCAGACCCTGGACAGGCCCTTACACCGGGGAGCTGTTTTTT
NA	NA	TRBV7-9	TRBJ1-4	CASSLSAVANEKLFF	TGTGCCAGCAGCTTATCGGCGGTGGCTAATGAAAAACTGTTTTTT
NA	NA	TRBV4-1	TRBJ2-3	CASSQGVGQVTDTQYF	TGCGCCAGCAGCCAAGGGGTGGGTCAGGTCACAGATACGCAGTATTTT
NA	TRBD2	TRBV2	TRBJ2-2	CASRSSGSHTGELFF	TGTGCCAGCAGATCTAGCGGGAGTCACACCGGGGAGCTGTTTTTT
NA	NA	TRBV3-1/TRBV3-2	TRBJ2-5	CASSLQKTRQETQYF	TGTGCCAGCAGCTTACAAAAGACAAGACAAGAGACCCAGTACTTC
NA	NA	TRBV7-3	TRBJ1-1	CASSALGGVNTEAFF	TGTGCCAGCAGCGCCTTGGGAGGAGTGAACACTGAAGCTTTCTTT
NA	NA	TRBV4-1	TRBJ1-6	CASSQGYFLSPLHF	TGCGCCAGCAGCCAAGGTTACTTTTTGTCACCCCTCCACTTT
NA	TRBD1	TRBV7-8	TRBJ2-7	CASSLGDRGRYEQYF	TGTGCCAGCAGCTTAGGGGACAGGGGGAGGTACGAGCAGTACTTC
NA	NA	TRBV10-2	TRBJ1-1	CASSSTVITEAFF	TGCGCCAGCAGTTCGACAGTCATCACTGAAGCTTTCTTT
NA	NA	TRBV2	TRBJ1-5	CASSITGLNQPQHF	TGTGCCAGCAGTATTACAGGGTTGAATCAGCCCCAGCATTTT
NA	TRBD2	TRBV4-1	TRBJ2-1	CASSQGTSGRNEQFF	TGCGCCAGCAGCCAAGGGACTAGCGGCCGCAATGAGCAGTTCTTC
NA	TRBD2	TRBV4-3	TRBJ2-5	CASSQDGLASETQYF	TGCGCCAGCAGCCAAGATGGACTAGCAAGCGAGACCCAGTACTTC
NA	NA	TRBV19	TRBJ2-7	CASSIKRRTYEQYF	TGTGCCAGTAGTATCAAGCGGAGGACCTACGAGCAGTACTTC
few	NA	TRBV4-3	TRBJ2-2	CASSQKPGTGELFF	TGCGCCAGCAGCCAAAAACCGGGCACCGGGGAGCTGTTTTTT
NA	TRBD2	TRBV7-8	TRBJ2-7	CASTLTGGPSYEQYF	TGTGCCAGCACGTTGACGGGGGGGCCCTCCTACGAGCAGTACTTC
NA	TRBD2	TRBV5-1	TRBJ2-1	CASSLAGTSGSDEQFF	TGCGCCAGCAGCTTGGCCGGCACTAGCGGGAGTGATGAGCAGTTCTTC
NA	NA	TRBV6-4	TRBJ2-3	CASSNGQSADTQYF	TGTGCCAGCAGCAACGGACAGAGCGCAGATACGCAGTATTTT
NA	NA	TRBV29-1	TRBJ2-2	CSVDTENTGELFF	TGCAGCGTTGATACAGAAAACACCGGGGAGCTGTTTTTT
NA	TRBD1	TRBV5-6	TRBJ1-1	CASSRRTGNTEAFF	TGTGCCAGCAGCCGTAGGACAGGGAACACTGAAGCTTTCTTT
NA	NA	TRBV5-6	TRBJ2-1	CASSSLEATGIYNEQFF	TGTGCCAGCAGCTCACTCGAGGCGACAGGCATCTACAATGAGCAGTTCTTC
NA	TRBD1	TRBV6-5	TRBJ1-5	CASSYEGAAQPQHF	TGTGCCAGCAGTTACGAGGGGGCGGCACAGCCCCAGCATTTT
NA	NA	TRBV11-2	TRBJ1-3	CASSLDRSVSGNTIYF	TGTGCCAGCAGCTTAGATCGAAGCGTTTCTGGAAACACCATATATTTT
few	NA	TRBV6-6	TRBJ1-2	CASSQGQFPGGYTF	TGTGCCAGCAGCCAAGGACAGTTTCCTGGAGGCTACACCTTC
NA	TRBD2	TRBV7-9	TRBJ2-3	CASSSLAGVDTQYF	TGTGCCAGCAGTTCACTAGCGGGAGTAGATACGCAGTATTTT
once	NA	TRBV12-3/TRBV12-4	TRBJ1-2	CASSQGLYGYTF	TGTGCCAGCAGTCAGGGTTTATATGGCTACACCTTC
NA	TRBD1	TRBV10-3	TRBJ1-1	CAISEQGTENTEAFF	TGTGCCATCAGTGAGCAGGGGACAGAGAACACTGAAGCTTTCTTT
few	NA	TRBV19	TRBJ1-1	CASSMGHHGWTEAFF	TGTGCCAGTAGTATGGGACACCACGGGTGGACTGAAGCTTTCTTT
NA	NA	TRBV7-2	TRBJ2-2	CASSLSGGNTGELFF	TGTGCCAGCAGCTTATCCGGGGGGAACACCGGGGAGCTGTTTTTT
NA	NA	TRBV28	TRBJ2-1	CASITGSSSYNEQFF	TGTGCCAGCATCACAGGGTCTAGCTCCTACAATGAGCAGTTCTTC
NA	TRBD2	TRBV3-1/TRBV3-2	TRBJ2-3	CASSQERWALKREVGTDTQYF	TGTGCCAGCAGCCAAGAGAGGTGGGCCCTTAAGCGGGAGGTCGGCACAGATACGCAGTATTTT
NA	NA	TRBV28	TRBJ2-5	CASSPLSGETQYF	TGTGCCAGCAGTCCACTTAGCGGAGAGACCCAGTACTTC
once	NA	TRBV19	TRBJ1-6	CASREARKRGSPLHF	TGTGCCAGTCGGGAGGCACGGAAAAGAGGTTCACCCCTCCACTTT
NA	TRBD2	TRBV5-1	TRBJ2-7	CASSLAGAGSGEQYF	TGCGCCAGCAGCTTGGCCGGAGCGGGATCGGGCGAGCAGTACTTC